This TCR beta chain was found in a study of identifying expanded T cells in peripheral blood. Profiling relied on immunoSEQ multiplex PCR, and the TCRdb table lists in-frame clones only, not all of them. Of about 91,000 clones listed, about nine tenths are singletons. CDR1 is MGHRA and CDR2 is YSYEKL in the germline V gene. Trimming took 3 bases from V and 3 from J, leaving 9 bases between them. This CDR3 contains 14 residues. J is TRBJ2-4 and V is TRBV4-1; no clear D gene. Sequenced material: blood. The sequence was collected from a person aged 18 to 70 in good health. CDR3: CASSHYPDKNIQYF. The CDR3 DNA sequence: TGCGCCAGCAGCCATTACCCAGACAAAAACATTCAGTACTTC.